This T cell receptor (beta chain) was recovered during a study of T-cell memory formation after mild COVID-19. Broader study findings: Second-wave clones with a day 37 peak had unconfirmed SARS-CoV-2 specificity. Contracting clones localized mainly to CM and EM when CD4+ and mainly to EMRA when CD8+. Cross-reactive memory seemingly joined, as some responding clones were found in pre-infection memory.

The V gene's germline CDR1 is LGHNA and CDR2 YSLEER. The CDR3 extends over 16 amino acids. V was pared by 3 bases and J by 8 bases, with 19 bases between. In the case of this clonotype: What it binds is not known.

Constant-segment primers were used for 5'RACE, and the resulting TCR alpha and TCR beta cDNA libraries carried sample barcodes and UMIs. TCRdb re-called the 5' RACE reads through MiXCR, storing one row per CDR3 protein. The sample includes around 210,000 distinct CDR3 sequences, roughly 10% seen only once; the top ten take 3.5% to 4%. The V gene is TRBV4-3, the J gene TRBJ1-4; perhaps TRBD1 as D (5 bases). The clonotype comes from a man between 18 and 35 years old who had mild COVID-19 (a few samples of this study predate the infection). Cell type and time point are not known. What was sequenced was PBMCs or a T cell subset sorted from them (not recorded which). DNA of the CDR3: TGCGCCAGCAGCCAGTCAGGGACTTTTACGGGGGAAAAACTGTTTTTT. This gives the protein CASSQSGTFTGEKLFF.